This entry features one T cell receptor beta chain sequence. The sample belongs to a study of cytomegalovirus exposure and HLA in healthy donors. The V end was cut by 2 bases, the J end by 4 bases, with 8 bases between. Per the germline V gene, CDR1 is MDHEN and CDR2 is SYDVKM. This CDR3 contains 14 residues. The PCR ran on 60 Vbeta and 13 Jbeta primers. Measured with immunoSEQ multiplex PCR; TCRdb has only the in-frame clones, and not every one. Seen here are 110,000 to 150,000 clones, roughly four fifths observed once, and the top ten hold roughly 6.6%. The sequence was collected from a man aged 25-45 years in good health and CMV-seronegative. Sequences were obtained from PBMCs. V is TRBV28 and J is TRBJ1-4, with a tentative D call TRBD1 (5 bases). The CDR3 reads CASSLRGVNEKLFF. The CDR3 DNA is TGTGCCAGCAGTTTAAGGGGCGTTAATGAAAAACTGTTTTTT.